This TCR beta chain appears in the sequencing data of a study of T cell repertoires in cytomegalovirus infection (dated by TCRdb to 2018 to 2020). Background on the whole study: Because public TCR beta signatures pointed to carriage of CMV infection together with the matching HLA type, the HLA type of each donor mattered for the analysis.

Study-wide findings and limitations: In the ex vivo response, HLA-C-restricted CMV-specific TCR beta clonotypes were dominant, and in two of eight donors the single most frequent clonotype came from this HLA-C-restricted group. In both this cohort and an independent roughly 330-donor cohort, the cumulative frequency of public TCR beta family members distinguished carriers of CMV infection plus the relevant HLA type.

These reads were obtained on an Illumina HiSeq 1500. Starting from the raw public reads, TCRdb applied fastp trimming at Q25, assembled clones with MiXCR and retained in-frame beta chains. A single entry per CDR3 protein holds the most common genes and DNA from its merged rows. The sample profile shows 250,000 to 300,000 distinct CDR3 sequences; about 25% of them were found once. 11% to 15% of the sample goes to the ten largest clones. Turning to this clonotype: Its specific antigen is unknown. No base qualities exist here, and no much larger clone lies one base off it.

This receptor was obtained from a human donor in good health (CMV status not recorded). Some clones in this sample may be carry-over from other donors' samples. The sample was PBMCs.

The CDR3 has the sequence CSAPGSNYGYTF. The DNA reads as follows: TGCAGTGCGCCGGGATCCAACTATGGCTACACCTTC. The chain was built from TRBV20-1 and TRBJ1-2; no D gene call is confident. Per the germline V gene (reference sequence), DFQATT is the CDR1 and SNEGSKA is the CDR2. The CDR3, from cysteine to phenylalanine, totals 12 residues. Of the read, only the CDR3 DNA is kept; its 36 bases are in frame from base 1. Trimming takes 6 bases from V and 2 bases from J, and the germline ends sit 10 bases apart.